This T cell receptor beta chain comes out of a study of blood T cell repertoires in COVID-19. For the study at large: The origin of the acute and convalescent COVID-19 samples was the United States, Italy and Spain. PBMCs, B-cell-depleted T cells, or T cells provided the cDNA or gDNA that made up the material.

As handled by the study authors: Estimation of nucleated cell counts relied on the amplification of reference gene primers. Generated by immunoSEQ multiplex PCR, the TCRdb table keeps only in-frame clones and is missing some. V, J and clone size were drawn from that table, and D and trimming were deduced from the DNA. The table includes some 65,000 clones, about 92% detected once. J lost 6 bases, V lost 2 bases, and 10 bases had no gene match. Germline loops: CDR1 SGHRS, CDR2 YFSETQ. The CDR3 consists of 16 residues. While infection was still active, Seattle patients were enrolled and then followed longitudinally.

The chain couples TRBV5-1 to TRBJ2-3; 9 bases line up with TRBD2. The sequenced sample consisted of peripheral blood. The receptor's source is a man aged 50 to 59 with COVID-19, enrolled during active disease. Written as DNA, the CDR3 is TGCGCCAGCAGCTTAAGACTAGCGGAGTTCCTCGATACGCAGTATTTT. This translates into CASSLRLAEFLDTQYF.